This TCR beta chain was observed in a study of T cells after posttransplantation cyclophosphamide. Sequencing was performed with immunoSEQ multiplex PCR; in TCRdb, only in-frame clones are kept and a portion is missing. Listed here are 7,000 to 9,500 clones without any singletons, the top ten holding approximately 3.6%. This clone occurred many times. The germline CDR1 and CDR2 sequences are SEHNR and FQNEAQ (reference sequence). The CDR3 has 13 residues. V lost 0 bases, J lost 6 bases, and 8 bases lay in between. Treatment was busulfan-fludarabine conditioning, a marrow graft, and cyclophosphamide on days +3 and +4.

This TCR was recovered from a male patient aged 45-60 years who received an allogeneic stem cell transplant from a related donor and was CMV-positive. Some T cells could come from the graft donor. The genes are TRBV7-9 and TRBJ1-1, with D unresolved. The sample in question was PBMCs, obtained around 350 days after allogeneic stem cell transplant with posttransplant cyclophosphamide. CDR3 in DNA: TGTGCCAGCAGCTTAGCTGGGAGAGCTGAAGCTTTCTTT. It is translated as CASSLAGRAEAFF.